What follows is one TCR beta chain and its context. This entry comes from a study of blood T cell repertoires in COVID-19. Trimming removed 5 bases from V and 2 bases from J, with 10 bases in between. CDR3 length: 14 residues. Germline lookup yields CDR1 LNHDA and CDR2 SQIVND (reference sequence). Study processing details: Estimation of nucleated cell counts was performed using reference gene primer amplification. Data came from immunoSEQ multiplex PCR; TCRdb stores just in-frame clones and leaves some out. V, J and clone size reflect that table, while D and trimming were determined from the DNA. Of about 200,000 clones in the sample, 90% were seen once.

The rearrangement joins TRBV19 to TRBJ1-5; perhaps TRBD1 as D (5 bases). The sequencing sample was made of peripheral blood. The TCR sequence derives from a man aged 45-60 years with acute or convalescent COVID-19. The DNA of the CDR3 is TGTGCCAGTAGTGTTGGGGGGGGCAATCAGCCCCAGCATTTT. This codes for CASSVGGGNQPQHF.